The 24 T cell receptor beta chains presented below share a single source sample, sequenced in a study of beta chain features in type 1 diabetes. Study observations and caveats: For Type 1 diabetes patients, all four CD4+ subsets carried TCRB CDR3s that were moderately but significantly shorter.

For these receptors, no antigen is known. What was sequenced were expressed TCRB transcripts, since all of the isolated RNA had been reverse transcribed. Repertoires were generated with immunoSEQ multiplex PCR, while TCRdb's copy carries only in-frame clones and drops some. The sample has around 360,000 clones, 10% to 15% seen once. Sequencing input: naive CD4+ T cells from blood. These receptors were obtained from a woman aged 18-29 years with type 1 diabetes.

The genes are TRBV4-3 and TRBJ2-3, with 10 nucleotides matching TRBD2. Germline V lookup: CDR1 LGHNA, CDR2 YSLEER. With V trimmed by 3 bases and J by 2 bases, 5 bases remained unmatched. The CDR3 extends over 16 amino acids. DNA for the CDR3: TGCGCCAGCAGCCATACTAGCGGGGTTATCACAGATACGCAGTATTTT. Its translation: CASSHTSGVITDTQYF.

The chain couples TRBV9 to TRBJ2-3; TRBD1 aligns across 7 bases. CDR1 SGDLS and CDR2 YYNGEE come from the germline V gene. The CDR3 is 16 amino acids. The V and J ends lost 2 bases and 1 base, in that order; junction bases with no gene match: 7. In DNA, the CDR3 is TGTGCCAGCAGCGTCAGGGGGATGATAGGCACAGATACGCAGTATTTT. Translating gives CASSVRGMIGTDTQYF.

This clone has a handful of counts. V is TRBV7-9 and J is TRBJ1-2; the D is unclear. CDR1 SEHNR and CDR2 FQNEAQ come from the germline V gene (reference sequence). V shed 3 bases and J shed 2 bases, with 10 bases lying between them. The CDR3 consists of 14 residues. CDR3 region: CASSLEGQNYGYTF. The CDR3 DNA sequence: TGTGCCAGCAGCTTGGAGGGCCAGAACTATGGCTACACCTTC.

This clone was found a few times. V is TRBV7-2 and J is TRBJ2-7, with 16 bases that match TRBD2. The junction had 4 bases not matched to a gene; V was cut back by 6 bases and J by 5 bases. CDR1 is SGHTA and CDR2 is FQGNSA in the germline V gene. This CDR3 has 15 residues. CDR3 region: CASSRGLAGGDEQYF. The CDR3 DNA reads TGTGCCAGCAGTCGGGGACTAGCGGGGGGGGACGAGCAGTACTTC.

Concerning this clone itself: The junction and the germline gene differ at one end; a read error may be behind it. The V gene is TRBV7-7, the J gene TRBJ2-2; TRBD1 agrees at 7 bases. Germline CDR1 is SSHAT and CDR2 is FNYEAQ (reference sequence). This CDR3 comprises 14 residues. The CDR3 DNA reads as TGTGCTAGCAGCCCGACGACAGGGACCGGGGAGCTGTTTTTT. Its translation: CASSPTTGTGELFF.

This clone was counted between two and nine times. The chain links TRBV11-2 to TRBJ1-6, with D hard to call. This CDR3 comprises 15 residues. V was cut by 5 bases and J by 7 bases, with 15 bases left in between. CDR1 is SGHAT, CDR2 FQNNGV, per germline. In DNA form, the CDR3 reads TGTGCCAGCAGCGCCCTGCGGGAGCCCAATTCACCCCTCCACTTT. Encoded protein: CASSALREPNSPLHF.

This clone occurred a few times. The chain recombines TRBV7-2 with TRBJ1-4, with D unresolved. Germline V lookup: CDR1 SGHTA, CDR2 FQGNSA. CDR3 length equals 14 residues. The V gene lost 2 bases and the J gene lost 6 bases, with 10 bases spanning the gap. The CDR3 spells CASSLSSSDEKLFF. CDR3 sequence (DNA): TGTGCCAGCAGCTTAAGCTCTTCGGATGAAAAACTGTTTTTT.

The chain carries TRBV30 and TRBJ2-7; 9 nucleotides agree with TRBD1. Looked up from germline, CDR1 is GTSNPN and CDR2 is SVGIG (reference sequence). The CDR3 has 14 amino acids. V trimming: 3 bases; J trimming: 3 bases; junction bases outside the gene matches: 6. In nucleotides, the CDR3 is TGTGCCTGGAGAGGCTGGACAGGGGACTACGAGCAGTACTTC. Residues: CAWRGWTGDYEQYF.

This sequence joins TRBV29-1 and TRBJ1-1, with 7 bases that match TRBD1. The CDR3 sequence is 13 residues long. After removal of 7 bases from V and 0 bases from J, the junction contained 5 bases not matched to a gene. Germline values: CDR1 SQVTM, CDR2 ANQGSEA. CDR3: CSAVDRMNTEAFF. The DNA of the CDR3 is TGCAGCGCGGTGGACAGGATGAACACTGAAGCTTTCTTT.

The V and J genes are TRBV7-2 and TRBJ1-6; 9 positions agree with TRBD1. V lost 3 bases and J lost 7; bases outside the gene matches: 1. The CDR3 contains 14 residues. Germline CDR1 is SGHTA and CDR2 is FQGNSA. CDR3 nucleotide sequence: TGTGCCAGCAGCTTCGGACAGGGGAATTCACCCCTCCACTTT. Its translation is CASSFGQGNSPLHF.

This clone was observed a handful of times. The rearrangement links TRBV6-6 to TRBJ2-7; D possibly corresponds to TRBD2 (5 bases). The CDR3 is 12 amino acids. Trimming shortened V by 9 bases and J by 3 bases, and 12 bases separated the two germline ends. Looked up from germline, CDR1 is MNHNY and CDR2 is SVGAGI (reference sequence). The chain's CDR3 is CASSGVLYEQYF. The CDR3 region has the DNA TGTGCCAGTTCCGGGGTGCTCTACGAGCAGTACTTC.

Only a few counts were recorded for this clone. DNA of the CDR3: TGTGCCAGCTCACCGCCCTACAGGGACAATGAGCAGTTCTTC. Encoded protein: CASSPPYRDNEQFF. The rearrangement joins TRBV18 to TRBJ2-1; maybe TRBD1 (6 bases). Germline CDR1 and CDR2: KGHSH and LQKENI. Deletions cut 3 bases from V and 5 bases from J, with 11 bases between. CDR3 length: 14 amino acids.

This clone was counted a few times. The chain combines TRBV7-9 with TRBJ2-1, with 10 bases that match TRBD2. Looked up from germline, CDR1 is SEHNR and CDR2 is FQNEAQ (reference sequence). The ends lost 1 base at V and 7 bases at J; junction bases unmatched: 7. CDR3 length: 16 residues. The CDR3 nucleotides read TGTGCCAGCAGCTTAGGGGGACTAGCGCCCGAGAATGAGCAGTTCTTC. It yields the protein CASSLGGLAPENEQFF.

The rearrangement joins TRBV11-2 to TRBJ2-1; tentatively, D is TRBD2 (7 bases). Trimming removed 7 bases from V and 2 bases from J, with 18 bases in between. Germline V gene lookup returns CDR1 SGHAT and CDR2 FQNNGV. The CDR3 spans 16 residues. CDR3 in amino acids: CASTVGGGGAYNEQFF. The CDR3 nucleotides read TGTGCCAGCACCGTAGGGGGTGGGGGGGCCTACAATGAGCAGTTCTTC.

The chain joins TRBV28 to TRBJ1-5; 8 nucleotides match TRBD1. The CDR3 contains 14 residues. Germline V gene data show CDR1 as MDHEN and CDR2 as SYDVKM. V lost 8 bases to trimming and J lost 10 bases; unmatched junction nucleotides: 13. The CDR3 loop reads CASGGQGSPGPQHF. CDR3 DNA: TGTGCCAGCGGTGGACAGGGATCGCCCGGACCCCAGCATTTT.

This clone was counted a few times. As DNA, the CDR3 is TGTGCCAGCAGCTTTTCCGGGACAGGGTCCAATCAGCCCCAGCATTTT. Protein product: CASSFSGTGSNQPQHF. J is TRBJ1-5 and V is TRBV7-2; TRBD1 matches at 9 bases. Unmatched junction bases numbered 6, after V lost 3 bases and J lost 3 bases. Germline V gene sequence: CDR1 SGHTA, CDR2 FQGNSA. The CDR3 is made up of 16 amino acids.

The rearrangement uses TRBV29-1 and TRBJ2-7; 8 positions agree with TRBD1. V lost 0 bases to trimming and J lost 6 bases; unmatched junction nucleotides: 7. Germline V CDR1 and CDR2: SQVTM, ANQGSEA. This CDR3 spans 14 amino acids. The CDR3 is CSVEDGGRGREQYF. CDR3 DNA: TGCAGCGTTGAAGATGGCGGCAGGGGGCGCGAGCAGTACTTC.

V gene TRBV28 combines with J gene TRBJ2-1, with 7 bases fitting TRBD2. Germline lookup yields CDR1 MDHEN and CDR2 SYDVKM. Germline trimming cut 2 bases from V and 13 bases from J; bases unmatched to any gene: 11. There are 14 residues in the CDR3. CDR3 in DNA: TGTGCCAGCAGTTTAAAGAGGACTAGGGCCCCCCAGTTCTTC. This encodes CASSLKRTRAPQFF.

This clone was seen a handful of times. V usage is TRBV30 and J usage is TRBJ2-1; 9 positions match TRBD2. This CDR3 is built from 15 residues. Germline loops: CDR1 GTSNPN, CDR2 SVGIG (reference sequence). The V and J ends lost 2 bases and 10 bases, in that order; junction bases with no gene match: 12. CDR3 loop: CAWSPTSGLPREQFF. CDR3 in DNA: TGTGCCTGGAGTCCCACTAGCGGGCTACCGAGGGAGCAGTTCTTC.

The chain is built from TRBV4-2 and TRBJ2-1, with TRBD2 identical over 7 bases. Trimming took 0 bases from V and 6 from J; bases not matched to a gene: 8. The CDR3 is made up of 16 amino acids. Germline lookup yields CDR1 LGHNA and CDR2 YNFKEQ. The chain's CDR3 is CASSQDRGLVGNEQFF. CDR3 bases: TGTGCCAGCAGCCAAGATCGAGGACTAGTTGGCAATGAGCAGTTCTTC.

This clone was observed a handful of times. The chain employs TRBV7-2 and TRBJ2-7; 7 bases map to TRBD1. With 5 bases clipped from V and 2 bases from J, the junction kept 6 bases outside the gene matches. The germline V gene has CDR1 SGHTA and CDR2 FQGNSA. There are 14 residues in the CDR3. The chain's CDR3 is CASSTGTVAYEQYF. The CDR3 bases are TGTGCCAGCAGCACTGGGACAGTGGCCTACGAGCAGTACTTC.

This clone was seen only a few times. V usage is TRBV5-1 and J usage is TRBJ1-1; perhaps TRBD1 as D (5 bases). Germline V CDR1 and CDR2: SGHRS, YFSETQ. Trimming took off 3 bases at V and 1 base at J, with 10 bases between the two ends. This CDR3 region has 14 residues. The CDR3 here is CASSYRLQNTEAFF. The CDR3 DNA reads TGCGCCAGCAGCTACAGGTTACAGAACACTGAAGCTTTCTTT.

The chain combines TRBV2 with TRBJ1-1; 8 positions match TRBD1. Per germline, CDR1 SNHLY and CDR2 FYNNEI. Unmatched junction bases numbered 10, after V lost 6 bases and J lost 10 bases. The CDR3 covers 13 residues. The CDR3 region has the DNA TGTGCCAGCAGATACGACAGGGGAGGAGTAGCTTTCTTT. This translates into CASRYDRGGVAFF.

V and J are TRBV4-3 and TRBJ1-1; D is ambiguous. Trimming stripped 0 bases from V and 3 bases from J, with 5 bases between. This CDR3 contains 13 residues. Looked up from germline, CDR1 is LGHNA and CDR2 is YSLEER. The CDR3 DNA is TGCGCCAGCAGCCAAGATCTGTACACTGAAGCTTTCTTT. It codes for CASSQDLYTEAFF.